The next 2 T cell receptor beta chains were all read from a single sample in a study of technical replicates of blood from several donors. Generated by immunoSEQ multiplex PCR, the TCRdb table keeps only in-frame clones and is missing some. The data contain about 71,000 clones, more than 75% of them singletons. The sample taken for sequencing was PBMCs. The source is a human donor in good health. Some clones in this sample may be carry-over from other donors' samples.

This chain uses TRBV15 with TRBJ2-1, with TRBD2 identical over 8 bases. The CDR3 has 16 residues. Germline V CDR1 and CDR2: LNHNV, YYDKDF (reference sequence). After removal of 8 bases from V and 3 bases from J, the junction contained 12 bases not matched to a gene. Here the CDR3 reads CATSRMGTRLYNEQFF. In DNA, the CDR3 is TGTGCCACCTCGAGAATGGGGACTAGGCTCTACAATGAGCAGTTCTTC.

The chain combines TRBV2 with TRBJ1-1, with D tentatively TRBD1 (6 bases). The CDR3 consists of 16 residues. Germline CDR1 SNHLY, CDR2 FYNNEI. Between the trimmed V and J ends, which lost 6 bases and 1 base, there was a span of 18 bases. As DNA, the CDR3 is TGTGCCAGCAGCGTACAGGGTAGACAGCGGAACACTGAAGCTTTCTTT. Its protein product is CASSVQGRQRNTEAFF.